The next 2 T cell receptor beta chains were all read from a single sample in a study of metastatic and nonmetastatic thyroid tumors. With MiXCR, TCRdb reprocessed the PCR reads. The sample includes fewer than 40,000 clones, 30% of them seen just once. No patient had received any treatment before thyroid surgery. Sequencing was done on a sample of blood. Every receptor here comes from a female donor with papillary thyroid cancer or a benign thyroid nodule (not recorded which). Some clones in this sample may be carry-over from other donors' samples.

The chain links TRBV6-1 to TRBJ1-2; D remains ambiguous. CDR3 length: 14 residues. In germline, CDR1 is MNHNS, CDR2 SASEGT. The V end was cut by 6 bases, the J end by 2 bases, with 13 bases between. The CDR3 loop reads CASRGKGFNYGYTF. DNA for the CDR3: TGTGCCAGCAGAGGGAAGGGATTCAACTATGGCTACACCTTC.

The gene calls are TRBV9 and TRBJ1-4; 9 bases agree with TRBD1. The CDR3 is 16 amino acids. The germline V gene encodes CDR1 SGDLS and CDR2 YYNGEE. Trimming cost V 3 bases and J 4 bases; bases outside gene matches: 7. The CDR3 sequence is CASSGGQGAVNEKLFF. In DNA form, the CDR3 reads TGTGCCAGCAGCGGGGGACAGGGAGCGGTTAATGAAAAACTGTTTTTT. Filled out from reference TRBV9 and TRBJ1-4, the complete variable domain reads DSGVTQTPKHLITATGQRVTLRCSPRSGDLSVYWYQQSLDQGLQFLIQYYNGEERAKGNILERFSAQQFPDLHSELNLSSLELGDSALYFCASSGGQGAVNEKLFFGSGTQLSVL.